The next 18 T cell receptor beta chains were all read from a single sample in a study of cytotoxic CD8 clonotypes in ibrutinib-treated CLL. The table came from immunoSEQ multiplex PCR; TCRdb's copy has only in-frame clones and leaves some out. The sample lists over 120,000 clones, approximately 80% occurring once. Material: PBMCs, obtained after 24 months of ibrutinib treatment. Receptors were obtained from a human donor with chronic lymphocytic leukemia.

V and J are TRBV28 and TRBJ2-7; D might be TRBD1 (6 bases). This CDR3 has 14 amino acids. The germline V and J ends were trimmed by 6 bases and 3 bases, with 15 bases remaining between them. Germline assignment: CDR1 MDHEN and CDR2 SYDVKM. CDR3 in DNA: TGTGCCAGCAGAGGACAGCCCGCCTACTACGAGCAGTACTTC. It codes for CASRGQPAYYEQYF.

The sample holds a few counts of this clone. This chain joins TRBV6-1 and TRBJ2-5, with 7 bases fitting TRBD2. This CDR3 comprises 19 residues. The V gene's germline CDR1 is MNHNS and CDR2 SASEGT. The junction had 19 bases not matched to a gene; V was cut back by 1 base and J by 5 bases. CDR3 residues: CASSEELAGVAGVDETQYF. CDR3 nucleotide sequence: TGTGCCAGCAGTGAAGAATTAGCCGGTGTGGCGGGAGTGGATGAGACCCAGTACTTC.

The V call is TRBV7-9, the J call TRBJ1-1; D is ambiguous. Germline CDR1 reads SEHNR; CDR2 reads FQNEAQ (reference sequence). Trimming left V 9 bases short and J 8 bases short, with 10 bases between. The CDR3 runs 10 residues. CDR3 coding DNA: TGTGCCAGTTCCGATGGGGAAGCTTTCTTT. It codes for CASSDGEAFF.

The CDR3 is CASSKLTDTQYF. In DNA form, the CDR3 reads TGTGCCAGCAGCAAGCTCACAGATACGCAGTATTTT. The chain carries TRBV5-4 and TRBJ2-3; D call uncertain. This CDR3 is built from 12 residues. Germline-derived CDR1 and CDR2 are SGHNT and YYREEE (reference sequence). Trimming shortened V by 4 bases and J by 2 bases, and 5 bases separated the two germline ends.

With regard to this clone: The junction departs from the called germline gene at one end, perhaps through a read error. This chain links TRBV5-1 with TRBJ1-2; the D is unclear. This CDR3 contains 14 residues. Germline V gives CDR1 SGHRS, CDR2 YFSETQ. CDR3 nucleotide sequence: TGTGCCAGCACCCCGGGCAGAGCTAACTATGGCTACACCTTC. Its protein is CASTPGRANYGYTF.

The CDR3 DNA reads TGTGCCAGCATGACAGGCTACGAGCAGTACTTC. Translating it yields CASMTGYEQYF. The chain links TRBV28 to TRBJ2-7, with a weak D call TRBD1 (6 bases). V dropped 7 bases and J dropped 3 bases, with 7 bases sitting between them. Germline CDR1 reads MDHEN; CDR2 reads SYDVKM. The CDR3 is 11 amino acids.

The V gene is TRBV6-5, the J gene TRBJ2-7, with a possible D match to TRBD2 (5 bases). CDR1 and CDR2 from the germline V gene are MNHEY and SVGAGI. The CDR3 consists of 13 residues. V gave up 6 bases and J gave up 2 bases, with 11 bases separating them. The DNA of the CDR3 is TGTGCCAGCAGAGGAGGTCCAGCCTACGAGCAGTACTTC. Translated, it gives CASRGGPAYEQYF.

V is TRBV5-1 and J is TRBJ2-3; D might be TRBD2 (6 bases). V was cut by 0 bases and J by 3 bases, with 17 bases left in between. This CDR3 spans 17 amino acids. Looked up from germline, CDR1 is SGHRS and CDR2 is YFSETQ. This CDR3 is CASSLAGGVRRTDTQYF. For the CDR3, the DNA is TGCGCCAGCAGCTTGGCCGGCGGGGTCAGGCGAACAGATACGCAGTATTTT.

This chain links TRBV7-6 with TRBJ2-3; D ambiguous. This CDR3 is 14 amino acids long. Trimming shortened V by 1 base and J by 8 bases, and 13 bases separated the two germline ends. Germline V gene data show CDR1 as SGHVS and CDR2 as FNYEAQ. This CDR3 reads CASSLGSGMGTQYF. In DNA form, the CDR3 reads TGTGCCAGCAGCTTAGGTTCCGGCATGGGTACGCAGTATTTT. The full variable domain, rest sourced from reference TRBV7-6 and TRBJ2-3, is GAGVSQSPRYKVTKRGQDVALRCDPISGHVSLYWYRQALGQGPEFLTYFNYEAQQDKSGLPNDRFSAERPEGSISTLTIQRTEQRDSAMYRCASSLGSGMGTQYFGPGTRLTVL.

The chain uses TRBV5-5 and TRBJ1-5; TRBD1 matches 10 bases. The germline V gene encodes CDR1 SGHKS and CDR2 YYEKEE (reference sequence). Unmatched junction bases numbered 5, after V lost 6 bases and J lost 5 bases. The CDR3 spans 14 residues. The CDR3 DNA reads TGTGCCAGCACCTTCGGGACAGGGGATCAGCCCCAGCATTTT. This translates into CASTFGTGDQPQHF.

This clone was detected only once. The gene calls are TRBV7-9 and TRBJ2-2; TRBD1 agrees at 9 bases. CDR1 is SEHNR, CDR2 FQNEAQ, per germline (reference sequence). The CDR3 contains 16 residues. J gave up 3 bases and V 5 bases, and 7 bases lay outside the gene matches. CDR3 DNA sequence: TGTGCCAGCAGCCCCACAGGGGGCAGATACACCGGGGAGCTGTTTTTT. Protein sequence: CASSPTGGRYTGELFF.

The genes are TRBV15 and TRBJ2-7; TRBD1 agrees at 8 bases. The CDR3 extends over 14 amino acids. Trimming at V came to 5 bases and at J to 4 bases, leaving 7 bases not matched to a gene. Germline loops: CDR1 LNHNV, CDR2 YYDKDF (reference sequence). The DNA for the CDR3 is TGTGCCACCAGCCCCGACAGGGGTGGGTACGAGCAGTACTTC. This translates into CATSPDRGGYEQYF.

The J gene is TRBJ2-5, the V gene TRBV11-3, with D perhaps assigned TRBD1 or TRBD2 (6 bases each). Trimming stripped 5 bases from V and 5 bases from J, with 15 bases between. CDR1 and CDR2 (germline): SGHNT, YENEEA. The CDR3 sequence is 14 residues long. The CDR3 here is CASSPGASEETQYF. The DNA of the CDR3 is TGTGCCAGCAGCCCAGGGGCTAGCGAGGAGACCCAGTACTTC.

The chain employs TRBV18 and TRBJ2-7, with D possibly TRBD2 on 6 matching bases. The V end lost 3 bases, the J end lost 6 bases, and 15 bases lay between the germline ends. Germline loops: CDR1 KGHSH, CDR2 LQKENI. The CDR3 has 14 residues. CDR3: CASSPGGAQREQYF. The CDR3 DNA reads as TGTGCCAGCTCACCTGGAGGGGCCCAGCGCGAGCAGTACTTC. Full variable domain (missing parts from reference TRBV18 and TRBJ2-7): NAGVMQNPRHLVRRRGQEARLRCSPMKGHSHVYWYRQLPEEGLKFMVYLQKENIIDESGMPKERFSAEFPKEGPSILRIQQVVRGDSAAYFCASSPGGAQREQYFGPGTRLTVT.

This chain joins TRBV29-1 and TRBJ1-2, with D possibly being TRBD1 (6 bases). The CDR3 covers 12 residues. Germline V CDR1 and CDR2: SQVTM, ANQGSEA. Trimming took off 4 bases at V and 8 bases at J, with 14 bases between the two ends. The CDR3 sequence is CSVGPPGGGYTF. DNA of the CDR3: TGCAGCGTTGGCCCCCCGGGGGGCGGCTACACCTTC. Full variable domain (remainder filled in from reference TRBV29-1 and TRBJ1-2): SAVISQKPSRDICQRGTSLTIQCQVDSQVTMMFWYRQQPGQSLTLIATANQGSEATYESGFVIDKFPISRPNLTFSTLTVSNMSPEDSSIYLCSVGPPGGGYTFGSGTRLTVV.

The chain recombines TRBV28 with TRBJ2-7; tentatively, D is TRBD2 (5 bases). From germline, CDR1 is MDHEN and CDR2 SYDVKM. The CDR3 is 13 amino acids. The ends were cut back, 3 bases at V and 5 bases at J, with 11 bases in the middle. In DNA, the CDR3 is TGTGCCAGCAGTTTGGAGGTTCCCCACGAGCAGTACTTC. Residues: CASSLEVPHEQYF.

This chain joins TRBV29-1 and TRBJ1-1; D perhaps matches TRBD1 (5 bases). This CDR3 spans 11 amino acids. The V gene's germline CDR1 is SQVTM and CDR2 ANQGSEA. The chain's CDR3 is CSAQGNTEAFF. CDR3 nucleotide sequence: TGCAGTGCCCAGGGGAACACTGAAGCTTTCTTT.

This rearrangement joins TRBV25-1 to TRBJ2-3, with 9 bases aligning to TRBD2. V lost 5 bases, J lost 6 bases, and 12 bases stayed unmatched. There are 16 residues in the CDR3. Per germline, CDR1 MGHDK and CDR2 SYGVNS. This CDR3 reads CASSPPRAGGVDTQYF. CDR3 nucleotides: TGTGCCAGCAGTCCCCCCCGAGCGGGGGGAGTGGATACGCAGTATTTT.